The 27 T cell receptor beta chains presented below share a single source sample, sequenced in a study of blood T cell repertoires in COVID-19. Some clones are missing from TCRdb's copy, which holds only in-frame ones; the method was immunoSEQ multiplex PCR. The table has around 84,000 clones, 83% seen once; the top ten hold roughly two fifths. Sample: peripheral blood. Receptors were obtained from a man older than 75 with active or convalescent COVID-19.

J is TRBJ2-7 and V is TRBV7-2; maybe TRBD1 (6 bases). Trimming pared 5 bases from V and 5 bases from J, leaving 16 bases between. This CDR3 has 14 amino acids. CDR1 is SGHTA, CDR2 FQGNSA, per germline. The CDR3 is CASSRGQGINEQYF. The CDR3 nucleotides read TGTGCCAGCAGCAGGGGCCAGGGGATCAACGAGCAGTACTTC.

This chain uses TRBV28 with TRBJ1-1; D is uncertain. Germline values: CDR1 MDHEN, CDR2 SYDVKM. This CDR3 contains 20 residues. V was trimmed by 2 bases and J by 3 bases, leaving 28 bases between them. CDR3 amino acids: CASSLKWADGEVAWYTEAFF. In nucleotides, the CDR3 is TGTGCCAGCAGTTTAAAGTGGGCAGATGGGGAGGTGGCGTGGTACACTGAAGCTTTCTTT.

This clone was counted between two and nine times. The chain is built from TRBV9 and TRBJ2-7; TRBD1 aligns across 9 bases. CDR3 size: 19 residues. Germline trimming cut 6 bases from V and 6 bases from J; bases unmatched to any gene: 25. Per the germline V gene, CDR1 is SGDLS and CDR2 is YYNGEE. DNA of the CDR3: TGTGCCAGCACCTTCGATTCCGGGACAGGGTACACGAATAGTGCCGAGCAGTACTTC. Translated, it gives CASTFDSGTGYTNSAEQYF.

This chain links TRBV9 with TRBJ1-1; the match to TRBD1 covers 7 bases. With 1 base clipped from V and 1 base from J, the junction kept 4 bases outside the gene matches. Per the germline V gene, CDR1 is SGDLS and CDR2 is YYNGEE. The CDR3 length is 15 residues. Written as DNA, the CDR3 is TGTGCCAGCAGCGTATTAGGGGACAGGAACACTGAAGCTTTCTTT. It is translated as CASSVLGDRNTEAFF.

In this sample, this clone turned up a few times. In DNA, the CDR3 is TGTGCCAGCAGCGACCGACAGGGCGGGATGTATGGCTACACCTTC. It specifies CASSDRQGGMYGYTF. The V gene is TRBV3-1 (or the pseudogene TRBV3-2), the J gene TRBJ1-2; 7 nucleotides agree with TRBD1. CDR1 is LGHDT and CDR2 is YNNKEL in the germline V gene (reference sequence). The CDR3 covers 15 residues. V trimming: 5 bases; J trimming: 5 bases; junction bases outside the gene matches: 11.

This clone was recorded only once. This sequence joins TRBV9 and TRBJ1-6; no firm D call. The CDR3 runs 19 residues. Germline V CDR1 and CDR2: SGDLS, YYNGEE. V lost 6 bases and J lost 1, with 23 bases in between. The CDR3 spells CASTRRFGGSSSYNSPLHF. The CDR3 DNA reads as TGTGCCAGCACCCGTAGGTTCGGCGGGAGCAGTTCCTATAATTCACCCCTCCACTTT.

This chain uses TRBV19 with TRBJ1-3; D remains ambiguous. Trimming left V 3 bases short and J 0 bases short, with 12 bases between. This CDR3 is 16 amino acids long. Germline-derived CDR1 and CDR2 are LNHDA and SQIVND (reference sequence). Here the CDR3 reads CASSIESAGSGNTIYF. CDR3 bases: TGTGCCAGTAGTATTGAATCGGCAGGCTCTGGAAACACCATATATTTT. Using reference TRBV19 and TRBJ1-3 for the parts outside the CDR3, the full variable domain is DGGITQSPKYLFRKEGQNVTLSCEQNLNHDAMYWYRQDPGQGLRLIYYSQIVNDFQKGDIAEGYSVSREKKESFPLTVTSAQKNPTAFYLCASSIESAGSGNTIYFGEGSWLTVV.

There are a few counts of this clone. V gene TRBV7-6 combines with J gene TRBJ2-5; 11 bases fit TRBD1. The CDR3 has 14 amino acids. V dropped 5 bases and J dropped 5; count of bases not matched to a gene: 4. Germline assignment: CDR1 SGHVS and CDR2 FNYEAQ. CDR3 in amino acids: CASSHRTGGETQYF. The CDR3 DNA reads TGTGCCAGCAGCCATCGGACAGGGGGCGAGACCCAGTACTTC.

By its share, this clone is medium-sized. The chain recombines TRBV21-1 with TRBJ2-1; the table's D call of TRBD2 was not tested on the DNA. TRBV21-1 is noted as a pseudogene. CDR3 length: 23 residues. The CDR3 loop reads CASSKGTRVGGSSGSSCHNEQFF. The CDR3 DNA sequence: TGTGCCAGCAGCAAAGGCACCAGGGTAGGGGGCTCTAGCGGGAGTTCTTGCCACAATGAGCAGTTCTTC.

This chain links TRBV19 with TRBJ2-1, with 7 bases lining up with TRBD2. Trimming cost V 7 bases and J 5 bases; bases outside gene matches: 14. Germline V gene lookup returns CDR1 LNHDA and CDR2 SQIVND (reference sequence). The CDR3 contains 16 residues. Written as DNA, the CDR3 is TGTGCCAGTACCTCCGGTGGGGGGGAAGGGCACAATGAGCAGTTCTTC. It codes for CASTSGGGEGHNEQFF. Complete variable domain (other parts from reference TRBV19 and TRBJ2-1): DGGITQSPKYLFRKEGQNVTLSCEQNLNHDAMYWYRQDPGQGLRLIYYSQIVNDFQKGDIAEGYSVSREKKESFPLTVTSAQKNPTAFYLCASTSGGGEGHNEQFFGPGTRLTVL.

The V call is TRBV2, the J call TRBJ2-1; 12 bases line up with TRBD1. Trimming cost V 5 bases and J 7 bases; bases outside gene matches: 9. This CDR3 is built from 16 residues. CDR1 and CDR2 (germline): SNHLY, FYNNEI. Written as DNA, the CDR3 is TGTGCCAGCAGTACCCCGGGACAGGGGGCGCTGAATGAGCAGTTCTTC. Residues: CASSTPGQGALNEQFF.

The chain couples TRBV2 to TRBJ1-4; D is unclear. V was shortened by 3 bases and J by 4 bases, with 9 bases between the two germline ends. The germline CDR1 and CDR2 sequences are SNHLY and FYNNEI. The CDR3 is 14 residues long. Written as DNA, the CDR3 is TGTGCCAGCAGTGATGGACTGGGTAATGAAAAACTGTTTTTT. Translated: CASSDGLGNEKLFF.

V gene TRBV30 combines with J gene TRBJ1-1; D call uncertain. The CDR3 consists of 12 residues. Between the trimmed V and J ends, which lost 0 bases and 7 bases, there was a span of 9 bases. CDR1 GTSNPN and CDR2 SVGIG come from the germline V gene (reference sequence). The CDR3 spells CAWSVERSEAFF. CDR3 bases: TGTGCCTGGAGTGTTGAAAGGAGTGAAGCTTTCTTT.

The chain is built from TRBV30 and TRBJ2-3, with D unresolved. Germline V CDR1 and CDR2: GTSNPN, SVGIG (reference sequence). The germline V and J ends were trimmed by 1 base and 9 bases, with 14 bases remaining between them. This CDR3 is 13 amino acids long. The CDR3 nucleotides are TGTGCCTGGAGTGGAAATAAGTGGCAAACGCAGTATTTT. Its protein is CAWSGNKWQTQYF.

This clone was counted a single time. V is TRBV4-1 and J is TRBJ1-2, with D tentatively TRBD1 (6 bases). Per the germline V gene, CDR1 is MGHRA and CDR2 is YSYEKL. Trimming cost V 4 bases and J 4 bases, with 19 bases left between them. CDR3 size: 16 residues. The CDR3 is CASSLGSETGGYGYTF. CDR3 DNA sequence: TGCGCCAGCAGCCTTGGGTCAGAGACAGGCGGCTATGGCTACACCTTC.

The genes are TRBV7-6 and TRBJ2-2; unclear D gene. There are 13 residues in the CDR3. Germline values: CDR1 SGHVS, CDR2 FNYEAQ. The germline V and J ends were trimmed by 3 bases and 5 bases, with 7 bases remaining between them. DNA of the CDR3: TGTGCCAGCAGCTTTGGAGATACCGGGGAGCTGTTTTTT. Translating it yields CASSFGDTGELFF.

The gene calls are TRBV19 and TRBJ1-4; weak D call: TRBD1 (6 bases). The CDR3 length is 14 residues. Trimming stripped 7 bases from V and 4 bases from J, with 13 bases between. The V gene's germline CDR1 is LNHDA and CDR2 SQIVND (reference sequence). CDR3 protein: CASTADRHNEKLFF. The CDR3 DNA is TGTGCCAGTACAGCGGACAGACATAATGAAAAACTGTTTTTT.

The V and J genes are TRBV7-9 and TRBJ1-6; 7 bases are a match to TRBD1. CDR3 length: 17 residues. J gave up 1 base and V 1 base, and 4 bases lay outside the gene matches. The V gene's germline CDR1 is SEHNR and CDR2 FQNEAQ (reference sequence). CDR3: CASSLGDRDSYNSPLHF. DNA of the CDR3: TGTGCCAGCAGCTTAGGAGACAGGGATTCCTATAATTCACCCCTCCACTTT.

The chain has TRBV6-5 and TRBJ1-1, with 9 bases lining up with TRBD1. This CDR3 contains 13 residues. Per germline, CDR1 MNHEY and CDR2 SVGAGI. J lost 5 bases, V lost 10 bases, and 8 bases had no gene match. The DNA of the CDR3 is TGTGCCACCCGATTGACAGGGGGGACTGAAGCTTTCTTT. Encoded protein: CATRLTGGTEAFF.

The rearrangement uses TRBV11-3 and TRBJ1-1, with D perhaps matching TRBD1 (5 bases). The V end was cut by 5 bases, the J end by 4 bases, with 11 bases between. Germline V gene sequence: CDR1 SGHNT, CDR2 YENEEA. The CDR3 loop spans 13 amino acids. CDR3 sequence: CASSQRGGTEAFF. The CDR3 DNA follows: TGTGCCAGCAGCCAGCGGGGGGGCACTGAAGCTTTCTTT.

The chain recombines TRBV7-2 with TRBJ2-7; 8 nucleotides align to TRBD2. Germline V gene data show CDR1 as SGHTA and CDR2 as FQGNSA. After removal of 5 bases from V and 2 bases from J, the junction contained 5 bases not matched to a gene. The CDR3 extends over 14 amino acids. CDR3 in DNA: TGTGCCAGCAGCCGGACGGGGGGGCCCTACGAGCAGTACTTC. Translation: CASSRTGGPYEQYF.

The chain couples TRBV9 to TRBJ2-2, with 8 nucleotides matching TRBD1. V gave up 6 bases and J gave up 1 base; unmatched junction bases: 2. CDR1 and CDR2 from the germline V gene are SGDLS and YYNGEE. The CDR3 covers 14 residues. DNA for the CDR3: TGTGCCAGCAAAGGACAGGGGAACACCGGGGAGCTGTTTTTT. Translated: CASKGQGNTGELFF.

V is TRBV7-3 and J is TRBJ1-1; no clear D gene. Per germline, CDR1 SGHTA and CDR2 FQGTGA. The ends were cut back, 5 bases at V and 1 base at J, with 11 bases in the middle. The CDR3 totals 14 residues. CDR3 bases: TGTGCCAGCAGCCCCGCGAGTGGGAACACTGAAGCTTTCTTT. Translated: CASSPASGNTEAFF.

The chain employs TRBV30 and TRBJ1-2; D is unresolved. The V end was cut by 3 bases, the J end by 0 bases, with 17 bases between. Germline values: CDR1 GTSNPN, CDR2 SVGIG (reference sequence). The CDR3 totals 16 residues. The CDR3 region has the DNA TGTGCCTGGAGAGAGAGACCGTGGGCGTCTAACTATGGCTACACCTTC. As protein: CAWRERPWASNYGYTF.

CDR3 in amino acids: CASSLTSGGNNEQFF. The CDR3 DNA sequence: TGTGCCAGCAGCCTGACTAGCGGGGGGAACAATGAGCAGTTCTTC. The V gene is TRBV28, the J gene TRBJ2-1; TRBD2 agrees at 13 bases. Germline V CDR1 and CDR2: MDHEN, SYDVKM. J lost 5 bases, V lost 6 bases, and 4 bases had no gene match. This CDR3 has 15 residues.

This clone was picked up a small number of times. DNA of the CDR3: TGTGCCAGCAGCGGGGGGACAGGGAAAGGAGCTAACTATGGCTACACCTTC. As protein: CASSGGTGKGANYGYTF. This chain joins TRBV5-4 and TRBJ1-2; TRBD1 matches at 9 bases. The CDR3 is 17 residues long. V lost 4 bases, J lost 0 bases, and 10 bases stayed unmatched. From germline, CDR1 is SGHNT and CDR2 YYREEE (reference sequence).

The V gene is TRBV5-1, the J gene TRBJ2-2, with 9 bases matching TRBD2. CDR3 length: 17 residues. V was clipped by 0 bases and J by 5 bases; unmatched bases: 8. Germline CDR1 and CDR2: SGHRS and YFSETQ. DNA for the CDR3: TGCGCCAGCAGCTTGGCCGGCGGGAGGGCCGGAACCGGGGAGCTGTTTTTT. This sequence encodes CASSLAGGRAGTGELFF.